The T cell receptor (beta chain) described here comes from a study of early T cells in non-severe SARS-CoV-2 infection. Study as a whole: Bulk RNA taken from unsorted whole blood was sequenced, leaving chains unpaired.

Deletions cut 6 bases from V and 5 bases from J, with 20 bases between. The germline V gene encodes CDR1 SNHLY and CDR2 FYNNEI. This CDR3 comprises 15 residues. TCRdb recomputed calls from the 5' RACE reads with MiXCR, one row per CDR3 protein. Among some 63,000 distinct CDR3 sequences listed, under 15% were seen once. This clonotype appeared a few times. V gene TRBV2 combines with J gene TRBJ2-7; D may be TRBD2 (5 bases). Sequenced material: whole blood. This TCR was recovered from an adult who was a healthcare worker with PCR-confirmed SARS-CoV-2 infection or an uninfected control (not recorded which). For the CDR3, the DNA is TGTGCCAGCAGCGGCTTAGGTGGATGGGGAGACGAGCAGTACTTC. It is translated as CASSGLGGWGDEQYF.